A selection of T cell receptor beta chains follows, all from one sample in a study of blood T cell repertoires in COVID-19. TCRdb's copy holds only in-frame clones and misses some; the assay was immunoSEQ multiplex PCR. This table has approximately 250,000 clones, 86% appearing once. The sequencing sample was made of peripheral blood. The receptors derive from a man younger than 45 who had recovered from COVID-19. The CDR3 runs from the conserved cysteine through the conserved F or W. A D gene is named only where the DNA matches it firmly. Clone size appears in some rows only: once, few, many, or a class for an expanded clone.

J gene,CDR3 length,clone size,D gene,V gene,CDR3 protein,CDR3 DNA
TRBJ2-3,14,NA,NA,TRBV5-1,CASSSAGSTDTQYF,TGCGCCAGCAGCTCAGCAGGGAGCACAGATACGCAGTATTTT
TRBJ2-3,12,NA,NA,TRBV6-5,CASTMGQGTQYF,TGTGCCAGCACCATGGGACAAGGCACGCAGTATTTT
TRBJ1-2,13,NA,NA,TRBV18,CASSPMYQYGYTF,TGTGCCAGCTCACCTATGTACCAGTATGGCTACACCTTC
TRBJ1-5,19,NA,NA,TRBV11-3,CASSLGWWQGVRIDQPQHF,TGTGCCAGCAGCTTAGGTTGGTGGCAGGGTGTCCGTATAGATCAGCCCCAGCATTTT
TRBJ1-6,15,NA,NA,TRBV15,CATSRGRAYNSPLHF,TGTGCCACCAGCAGAGGCAGGGCTTATAATTCACCCCTCCACTTT
TRBJ2-6,16,NA,NA,TRBV4-3,CASTYWGLRRANVLTF,TGCGCCAGCACGTATTGGGGCCTAAGGAGGGCCAACGTCCTGACTTTC
TRBJ1-6,15,NA,TRBD1,TRBV6-5,CASRSGTGYNSPLHF,TGTGCCAGCAGGTCCGGGACAGGATATAATTCACCCCTCCACTTT
TRBJ1-5,15,NA,TRBD1,TRBV7-8,CASSLETGARQPQHF,TGTGCCAGCAGCTTAGAAACAGGGGCTCGGCAGCCCCAGCATTTT
TRBJ1-2,11,once,NA,TRBV21-1,CAPAGGYGYTF,TGTGCCCCGGCGGGGGGCTATGGCTACACCTTC
TRBJ2-3,16,NA,TRBD2,TRBV9,CASSLASGGVEDTQYF,TGTGCCAGCAGCCTAGCTAGCGGGGGAGTAGAAGATACGCAGTATTTT
TRBJ2-7,15,NA,TRBD2,TRBV19,CASSAFSGGAYEQYF,TGTGCCAGTAGTGCCTTTAGCGGGGGGGCGTACGAGCAGTACTTC
TRBJ2-1,15,NA,NA,TRBV10-3,CAISLKQETYNEQFF,TGTGCCATCAGTCTCAAACAGGAAACCTACAATGAGCAGTTCTTC
TRBJ2-1,17,NA,TRBD2,TRBV6-2/TRBV6-3,CASSSPLAGSSYNEQFF,TGTGCCAGCAGTTCGCCTCTAGCGGGGAGCTCCTACAATGAGCAGTTCTTC
TRBJ2-5,15,NA,TRBD1,TRBV18,CASSPSGQGRETQYF,TGTGCCAGCTCACCATCGGGACAGGGACGAGAGACCCAGTACTTC
TRBJ1-3,16,NA,TRBD1,TRBV7-9,CASSLTAGGGGNTIYF,TGTGCCAGCAGCTTAACGGCAGGGGGAGGTGGAAACACCATATATTTT
TRBJ2-3,16,NA,TRBD2,TRBV5-4,CASSWGVASGPDTQYF,TGTGCCAGCAGCTGGGGGGTGGCTAGCGGGCCAGATACGCAGTATTTT
TRBJ1-5,14,NA,TRBD1,TRBV12-5,CASGPRDRNQPQHF,TGTGCTAGTGGTCCCCGGGACAGAAATCAGCCCCAGCATTTT
TRBJ1-5,14,NA,TRBD1,TRBV2,CASTPQGVYQPQHF,TGTGCCAGCACGCCACAGGGGGTATATCAGCCCCAGCATTTT
TRBJ1-2,14,NA,NA,TRBV27,CASSLSDGVYGYTF,TGTGCCAGCAGTTTATCAGATGGAGTCTATGGCTACACCTTC
TRBJ2-4,14,NA,NA,TRBV7-2,CASSAGIAKNIQYF,TGTGCCAGCAGCGCAGGGATAGCCAAAAACATTCAGTACTTC
TRBJ1-2,13,NA,NA,TRBV4-1,CASSGQINYGYTF,TGCGCCAGCAGCGGCCAGATAAACTATGGCTACACCTTC
TRBJ1-2,11,once,TRBD1,TRBV19,CASHSGGGYTF,TGTGCCAGCCATTCAGGGGGAGGCTACACCTTC
TRBJ2-7,15,NA,TRBD1,TRBV6-5,CASSKTGGALYEQYF,TGTGCCAGCAGTAAGACAGGGGGGGCCCTCTACGAGCAGTACTTC
TRBJ1-1,18,NA,TRBD1,TRBV7-2,CASSLVLRTGGLGTEAFF,TGTGCCAGCAGCTTAGTCCTCCGGACAGGGGGCTTGGGCACTGAAGCTTTCTTT
TRBJ1-1,15,NA,NA,TRBV3-1/TRBV3-2,CASSESHIMNTEAFF,TGTGCCAGCAGCGAAAGTCACATTATGAACACTGAAGCTTTCTTT
TRBJ2-1,16,NA,NA,TRBV6-2/TRBV6-3,CASSLILRGTGSEQFF,TGTGCCAGCAGCCTTATCCTCAGGGGTACGGGGAGTGAGCAGTTCTTC
TRBJ2-6,18,NA,NA,TRBV6-1,CASSEAIFQGSGANVLTF,TGTGCCAGCAGTGAAGCTATATTTCAGGGATCTGGGGCCAACGTCCTGACTTTC
TRBJ2-2,16,NA,NA,TRBV7-2,CASSLVGGAGTGELFF,TGTGCCAGCAGCTTAGTTGGGGGCGCAGGCACCGGGGAGCTGTTTTTT
TRBJ2-5,17,NA,TRBD1,TRBV19,CASSIASPGQGTETQYF,TGTGCCAGTAGTATAGCATCGCCGGGACAGGGGACGGAGACCCAGTACTTC
TRBJ1-2,14,NA,TRBD1,TRBV2,CASKSQGGNYGYTF,TGTGCCAGCAAGAGCCAGGGGGGTAACTATGGCTACACCTTC
TRBJ1-2,15,NA,NA,TRBV27,CASSLSNGGNYGYTF,TGTGCCAGCAGTTTATCGAACGGCGGGAACTATGGCTACACCTTC
TRBJ2-5,15,NA,TRBD2,TRBV5-1,CASSLGVAGEETQYF,TGCGCCAGCAGCTTGGGGGTCGCGGGGGAAGAGACCCAGTACTTC
TRBJ2-4,14,NA,NA,TRBV14,CASSQVGSGNIQYF,TGTGCCAGCAGCCAAGTGGGTTCGGGAAACATTCAGTACTTC
TRBJ2-4,15,NA,NA,TRBV11-2,CASSSIQLAKNIQYF,TGTGCCAGCAGCTCCATACAGTTAGCCAAAAACATTCAGTACTTC
TRBJ1-4,16,NA,TRBD1,TRBV5-8,CASSLNRGLTNEKLFF,TGTGCCAGCAGCTTGAACAGGGGGTTAACTAATGAAAAACTGTTTTTT
TRBJ2-5,16,NA,TRBD2,TRBV7-2,CASSLTPGLAGGSQYF,TGTGCCAGCAGCTTAACTCCGGGACTAGCGGGGGGGTCCCAGTACTTC
TRBJ2-1,13,NA,NA,TRBV27,CASRSLSYNEQFF,TGTGCCAGCAGGTCTCTCTCCTACAATGAGCAGTTCTTC
TRBJ2-5,16,NA,NA,TRBV19,CASQGSRGSYQETQYF,TGTGCCAGCCAAGGATCGCGGGGCAGTTATCAAGAGACCCAGTACTTC
TRBJ1-2,14,NA,TRBD1,TRBV5-1,CASSFGQGAYGYTF,TGCGCCAGCAGCTTCGGACAGGGGGCATATGGCTACACCTTC
TRBJ2-5,13,NA,NA,TRBV9,CASSVAQQETQYF,TGTGCCAGCAGCGTCGCACAGCAAGAGACCCAGTACTTC
TRBJ1-5,15,once,TRBD1,TRBV5-1,CASSLWTGPDQPQHF,TGCGCCAGCAGCTTATGGACAGGGCCCGATCAGCCCCAGCATTTT
TRBJ2-7,15,NA,TRBD2,TRBV7-6,CASSLERGEYYEQYF,TGTGCCAGCAGCTTGGAGCGGGGGGAGTACTACGAGCAGTACTTC